This T cell receptor (beta chain) was identified in a study of blood T cell repertoires in COVID-19. In germline, CDR1 is ENHRY, CDR2 SYGVKD. There are 14 residues in the CDR3. Trimming cost V 4 bases and J 1 base; bases outside gene matches: 2. Sequencing used immunoSEQ multiplex PCR; TCRdb keeps in-frame clones, though not all of them. The sample lists about 230,000 clones, roughly 84% occurring once. Sequenced input: peripheral blood. The chain recombines TRBV10-3 with TRBJ1-1, with 8 bases that match TRBD1. The clonotype comes from a man in his forties with acute or convalescent COVID-19. The CDR3, as DNA: TGTGCCATCAGTGTAGGGACAGGGAACACTGAAGCTTTCTTT. Amino acid sequence: CAISVGTGNTEAFF.